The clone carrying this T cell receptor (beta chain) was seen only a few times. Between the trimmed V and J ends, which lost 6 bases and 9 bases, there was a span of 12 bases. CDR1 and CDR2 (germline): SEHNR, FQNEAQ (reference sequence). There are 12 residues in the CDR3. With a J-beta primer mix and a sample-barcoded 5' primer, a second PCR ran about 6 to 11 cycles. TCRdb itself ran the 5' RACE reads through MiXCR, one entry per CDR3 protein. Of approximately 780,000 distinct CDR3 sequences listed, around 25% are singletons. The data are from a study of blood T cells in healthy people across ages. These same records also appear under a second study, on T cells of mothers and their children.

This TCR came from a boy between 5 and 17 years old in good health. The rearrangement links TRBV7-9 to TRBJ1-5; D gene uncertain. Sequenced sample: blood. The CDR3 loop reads CASSIPPGPQHF. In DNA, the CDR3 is TGTGCCAGCAGTATTCCCCCTGGGCCCCAGCATTTT.